In this sample, the clone carrying this TCR beta chain turned up many times. What it recognizes is unknown. This CDR3 comprises 17 residues. Germline V CDR1 and CDR2: SGHRS, YFSETQ. V gave up 1 base and J gave up 0 bases, with 11 bases separating them. The data are from a study of cytomegalovirus exposure and HLA in healthy donors. Study-level results: A later analysis linked a missense DCLRE1C variant to TCR beta V- and J-gene trimming.

The PCR contained 60 Vbeta and 13 Jbeta primers. Produced via immunoSEQ multiplex PCR; TCRdb's table is partial and in-frame only. Of some 120,000 clones in the sample, under 20% were seen once. The source of this sequence is a female donor in good health and CMV-seropositive. Sequencing input: PBMCs. V usage is TRBV5-1 and J usage is TRBJ1-6; the D is unclear. The CDR3 loop is CASSLQAASSYNSPLHF. CDR3 nucleotide sequence: TGCGCCAGCAGCTTGCAGGCCGCAAGCTCCTATAATTCACCCCTCCACTTT. The variable domain in full, completed from reference TRBV5-1 and TRBJ1-6, reads KAGVTQTPRYLIKTRGQQVTLSCSPISGHRSVSWYQQTPGQGLQFLFEYFSETQRNKGNFPGRFSGRQFSNSRSEMNVSTLELGDSALYLCASSLQAASSYNSPLHFGNGTRLTVT.